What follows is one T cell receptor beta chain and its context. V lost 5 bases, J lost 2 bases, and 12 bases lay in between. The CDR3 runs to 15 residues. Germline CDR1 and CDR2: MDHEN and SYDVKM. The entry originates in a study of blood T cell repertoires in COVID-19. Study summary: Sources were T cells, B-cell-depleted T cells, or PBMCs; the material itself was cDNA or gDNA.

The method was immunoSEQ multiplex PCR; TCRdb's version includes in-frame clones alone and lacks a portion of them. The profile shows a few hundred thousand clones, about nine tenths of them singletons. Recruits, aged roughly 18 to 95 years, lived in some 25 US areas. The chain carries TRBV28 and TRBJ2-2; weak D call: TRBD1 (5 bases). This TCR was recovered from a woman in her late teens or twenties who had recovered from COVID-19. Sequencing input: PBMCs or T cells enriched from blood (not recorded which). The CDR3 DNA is TGTGCCAGCAGTCCCACAGGCTTAAACACCGGGGAGCTGTTTTTT. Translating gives CASSPTGLNTGELFF.